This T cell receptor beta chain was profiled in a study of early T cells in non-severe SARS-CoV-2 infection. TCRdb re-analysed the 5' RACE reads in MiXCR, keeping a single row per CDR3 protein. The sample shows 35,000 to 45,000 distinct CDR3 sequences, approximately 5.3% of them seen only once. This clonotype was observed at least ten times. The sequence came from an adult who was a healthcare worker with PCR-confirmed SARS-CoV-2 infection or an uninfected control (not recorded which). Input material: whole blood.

The CDR3: CASSLSAGNTGELFF. The CDR3 region has the DNA TGTGCCAGCAGCTTGTCGGCGGGAAACACCGGGGAGCTGTTTTTT. This sequence joins TRBV11-2 and TRBJ2-2, with D perhaps TRBD2 (6 bases). The CDR3 totals 15 residues. V gave up 3 bases and J gave up 2 bases, with 10 bases separating them. The V gene's germline CDR1 is SGHAT and CDR2 FQNNGV.